One and the same sample provided the 23 T cell receptor beta chains below, sequenced in a study of PD-L1 blockade in urothelial cancer (dated by TCRdb to 2016 to 2017). Library generation was performed with the immunoSEQ multiplex PCR assay. TCRdb carries this immuneACCESS record with in-frame sequences only. Its versions omit some clonotypes, under half of them owing to an unresolved V gene in the studies checked, with the rest unexplained. The sample has more than 45,000 clones on record, 75% of them singletons. The ten largest make up approximately 3.7% of the sample. The sample's time point, from its label and the paper: pretreatment peripheral blood. The input for sequencing was PBMCs, taken around atezolizumab (anti-PD-L1) treatment. All receptors derive from a man between 70 and 80 years old with urothelial cancer.

The chain employs TRBV7-6 and TRBJ2-2; D is possibly TRBD2 (7 bases). The CDR3 totals 16 residues. Per germline, CDR1 SGHVS and CDR2 FNYEAQ. Trimming took off 5 bases at V and 4 bases at J, with 17 bases between the two ends. CDR3 region: CASSRRGLPFTGELFF. The CDR3 DNA reads as TGTGCCAGCAGCCGGCGGGGGCTGCCGTTCACCGGGGAGCTGTTTTTT.

V is TRBV7-2 and J is TRBJ2-2; 11 bases line up with TRBD2. The CDR3 contains 16 residues. Germline V CDR1 and CDR2: SGHTA, FQGNSA. The ends lost 1 base at V and 6 bases at J; junction bases unmatched: 4. The CDR3 loop is CASSLGLAGGPGELFF. The CDR3 DNA is TGTGCCAGCAGCTTAGGGCTAGCGGGAGGCCCCGGGGAGCTGTTTTTT. Full variable domain (outside the CDR3, taken from reference TRBV7-2 and TRBJ2-2): GAGVSQSPSNKVTEKGKDVELRCDPISGHTALYWYRQSLGQGLEFLIYFQGNSAPDKSGLPSDRFSAERTGGSVSTLTIQRTQQEDSAVYLCASSLGLAGGPGELFFGEGSRLTVL.

This clone was observed a few times. V is TRBV25-1 and J is TRBJ2-1, with 10 bases aligning to TRBD2. The CDR3 runs 15 residues. The ends lost 6 bases at V and 6 bases at J; junction bases unmatched: 8. Germline CDR1 is MGHDK and CDR2 is SYGVNS. The CDR3 nucleotides read TGTGCCAGCAGCGCTAGCGGGAGTCTCTCCAATGAGCAGTTCTTC. Translated: CASSASGSLSNEQFF.

The chain couples TRBV5-1 to TRBJ2-2, with TRBD1 matching 8 bases. CDR1 and CDR2 from the germline V gene are SGHRS and YFSETQ. After removal of 4 bases from V and 1 base from J, the junction contained 12 bases not matched to a gene. The CDR3 spans 18 residues. This CDR3 is CASSLTPPGTGNTGELFF. The CDR3, as DNA: TGCGCCAGCAGCCTAACGCCTCCCGGGACAGGGAACACCGGGGAGCTGTTTTTT.

The V call is TRBV10-1, the J call TRBJ1-5, with TRBD1 matching 7 bases. This CDR3 region has 16 residues. Looked up from germline, CDR1 is WNHNN and CDR2 is SYGVQD (reference sequence). Trimming at V came to 6 bases and at J to 0 bases, leaving 8 bases not matched to a gene. CDR3 coding DNA: TGCGCCAGCAGCCACGGACAGGTTTATAGCAATCAGCCCCAGCATTTT. Protein sequence: CASSHGQVYSNQPQHF.

The chain uses TRBV19 and TRBJ1-1, with unresolved D. Germline values: CDR1 LNHDA, CDR2 SQIVND (reference sequence). Trimming left V 6 bases short and J 3 bases short, with 11 bases between. There are 13 residues in the CDR3. In DNA, the CDR3 is TGTGCCAGTAGAATCTCTAGTCACACTGAAGCTTTCTTT. This codes for CASRISSHTEAFF.

This chain uses TRBV7-2 with TRBJ2-5; 15 bases line up with TRBD2. CDR1 and CDR2 (germline): SGHTA, FQGNSA. The V and J ends lost 7 bases and 5 bases, in that order; junction bases with no gene match: 14. This CDR3 contains 18 residues. CDR3 sequence (DNA): TGTGCCAGCACCACTTTAAGGGGACTAGCGGGGGGCGGCGAGACCCAGTACTTC. Amino acid sequence: CASTTLRGLAGGGETQYF.

This chain joins TRBV2 and TRBJ2-5; 13 bases fit TRBD2. In germline, CDR1 is SNHLY, CDR2 FYNNEI. The CDR3 is made up of 19 amino acids. The trim removed 4 bases at V and 5 bases at J, leaving 16 bases unmatched. CDR3 sequence: CASSGRWTSGGRARETQYF. Here the CDR3 DNA reads TGTGCCAGCAGTGGTCGTTGGACTAGCGGGGGAAGGGCGCGGGAGACCCAGTACTTC.

The gene calls are TRBV30 and TRBJ2-5; D perhaps matches TRBD2 (5 bases). From germline, CDR1 is GTSNPN and CDR2 SVGIG (reference sequence). The CDR3 has 13 residues. Between the trimmed V and J ends, which lost 2 bases and 3 bases, there was a span of 10 bases. The DNA for the CDR3 is TGTGCCTGGAGTCCGGCCGGGGAAGAGACCCAGTACTTC. This sequence encodes CAWSPAGEETQYF.

The chain joins TRBV7-9 to TRBJ2-5, with TRBD1 identical over 10 bases. The CDR3 totals 16 residues. With 5 bases clipped from V and 5 bases from J, the junction kept 11 bases outside the gene matches. Germline CDR1 SEHNR, CDR2 FQNEAQ (reference sequence). The CDR3 DNA reads as TGTGCCAGCAGCCAGGGGACAGGGGTTCTCGGGGAGACCCAGTACTTC. This encodes CASSQGTGVLGETQYF.

V gene TRBV5-6 combines with J gene TRBJ2-2; a possible D gene is TRBD1 (5 bases). The CDR3 covers 13 residues. Trimming cost V 0 bases and J 8 bases, with 8 bases left between them. Germline V gene lookup returns CDR1 SGHDT and CDR2 YYEEEE. CDR3 nucleotides: TGTGCCAGCAGCTTGGAAGGGGTGGGGGAGCTGTTTTTT. Protein sequence: CASSLEGVGELFF.

This rearrangement joins TRBV10-3 to TRBJ1-5; D not certain. Germline CDR1 is ENHRY and CDR2 is SYGVKD. The CDR3 consists of 15 residues. V was shortened by 2 bases and J by 0 bases, with 8 bases between the two germline ends. CDR3 sequence reads: CAISEGQISNQPQHF. For the CDR3, the DNA is TGTGCCATCAGTGAGGGGCAGATTAGCAATCAGCCCCAGCATTTT.

The rearrangement joins TRBV5-5 to TRBJ2-7; a possible D gene is TRBD2 (5 bases). In germline, CDR1 is SGHKS, CDR2 YYEKEE (reference sequence). The CDR3 consists of 13 residues. The V end lost 4 bases, the J end lost 5 bases, and 13 bases lay between the germline ends. CDR3 sequence (DNA): TGTGCCAGCAGCAGGGTCGACGGGAACGAGCAGTACTTC. This encodes CASSRVDGNEQYF.

The sample holds a few counts of this clone. V usage is TRBV2 and J usage is TRBJ2-2; D is unresolved. Trimming stripped 4 bases from V and 0 bases from J, with 6 bases between. The length of the CDR3 is 14 residues. Germline V gene sequence: CDR1 SNHLY, CDR2 FYNNEI. The CDR3 bases are TGTGCCAGCAGTGGACAAACGAACACCGGGGAGCTGTTTTTT. This codes for CASSGQTNTGELFF.

The chain employs TRBV5-6 and TRBJ2-3; 7 bases fit TRBD2. This CDR3 comprises 17 residues. V was pared by 1 base and J by 0 bases, with 8 bases of the junction left unmatched. Germline V gene data show CDR1 as SGHDT and CDR2 as YYEEEE. This CDR3 reads CASSLTLAALSTDTQYF. The CDR3 nucleotides are TGTGCCAGCAGCTTGACCCTAGCGGCCCTCAGCACAGATACGCAGTATTTT. The full variable domain, in which reference TRBV5-6 and TRBJ2-3 provide the parts outside the CDR3, is DAGVTQSPTHLIKTRGQQVTLRCSPKSGHDTVSWYQQALGQGPQFIFQYYEEEERQRGNFPDRFSGHQFPNYSSELNVNALLLGDSALYLCASSLTLAALSTDTQYFGPGTRLTVL.

V usage is TRBV4-2 and J usage is TRBJ1-2; D remains ambiguous. Germline assignment: CDR1 LGHNA and CDR2 YNFKEQ. V was trimmed by 2 bases and J by 0 bases, leaving 13 bases between them. The CDR3 length is 16 residues. The CDR3 sequence is CASSQLFSVTNYGYTF. CDR3 in DNA: TGTGCCAGCAGCCAACTGTTCAGCGTTACTAACTATGGCTACACCTTC.

The chain carries TRBV5-4 and TRBJ1-4; the match to TRBD1 covers 8 bases. With 0 bases clipped from V and 7 bases from J, the junction kept 8 bases outside the gene matches. Per the germline V gene, CDR1 is SGHNT and CDR2 is YYREEE (reference sequence). CDR3 length: 16 amino acids. The CDR3 DNA reads TGTGCCAGCAGCTTGGGCGATTCAGGGGGCGGTGAAAAACTGTTTTTT. It codes for CASSLGDSGGGEKLFF.

This clone was found a few times. The chain recombines TRBV18 with TRBJ2-3, with D possibly TRBD2 on 7 matching bases. Germline lookup yields CDR1 KGHSH and CDR2 LQKENI. V gave up 3 bases and J gave up 6 bases, with 13 bases separating them. The CDR3 has 14 residues. The CDR3 spells CASSPGGGRDTQYF. The CDR3 nucleotides are TGTGCCAGCTCACCGGGCGGGGGCCGGGATACGCAGTATTTT.

This clone was recorded only once. V gene TRBV29-1 combines with J gene TRBJ1-1, with 7 nucleotides matching TRBD1. Germline V lookup: CDR1 SQVTM, CDR2 ANQGSEA. V was clipped by 7 bases and J by 4 bases; unmatched bases: 6. The CDR3 consists of 12 residues. The CDR3 protein is CSAIQGRTEAFF. The CDR3 DNA reads TGCAGCGCGATACAGGGGCGCACTGAAGCTTTCTTT.

The chain links TRBV11-2 to TRBJ1-5; D is undetermined. Looked up from germline, CDR1 is SGHAT and CDR2 is FQNNGV. The CDR3 covers 13 residues. Trimming left V 5 bases short and J 2 bases short, with 7 bases between. The CDR3 DNA reads TGTGCCAGCAGCCTGAGGGGCAATCAGCCCCAGCATTTT. As protein: CASSLRGNQPQHF.

This clone was observed a few times. The chain is built from TRBV6-5 and TRBJ2-3; 10 bases fit TRBD2. The CDR3 spans 13 residues. The V gene end was trimmed by 6 bases and the J gene end by 6 bases; junction bases not matched to a gene: 3. Per germline, CDR1 MNHEY and CDR2 SVGAGI. CDR3 in DNA: TGTGCCAGCAGAGCGGGGGGGCCGGATACGCAGTATTTT. This sequence encodes CASRAGGPDTQYF.

This chain connects TRBV28 to TRBJ2-7, with a possible D match to TRBD2 (6 bases). Germline CDR1 MDHEN, CDR2 SYDVKM. The ends were cut back, 4 bases at V and 3 bases at J, with 10 bases in the middle. There are 13 residues in the CDR3. The CDR3 region is CASSSGRHYEQYF. The DNA of the CDR3 is TGTGCCAGCAGTTCGGGGAGGCACTACGAGCAGTACTTC. Together with reference TRBV28 and TRBJ2-7, the CDR3 gives the full variable domain: DVKVTQSSRYLVKRTGEKVFLECVQDMDHENMFWYRQDPGLGLRLIYFSYDVKMKEKGDIPEGYSVSREKKERFSLILESASTNQTSMYLCASSSGRHYEQYFGPGTRLTVT.

The chain uses TRBV5-5 and TRBJ1-2, with 7 bases that match TRBD1. The ends lost 0 bases at V and 4 bases at J; junction bases unmatched: 6. The CDR3 runs to 15 residues. Germline V lookup: CDR1 SGHKS, CDR2 YYEKEE (reference sequence). The CDR3 nucleotides read TGTGCCAGCAGCTTGGGGGCAGGGGGAGGCTATGGCTACACCTTC. This encodes CASSLGAGGGYGYTF. Looking up the rest from reference TRBV5-5 and TRBJ1-2 gives the full variable domain: DAGVTQSPTHLIKTRGQQVTLRCSPISGHKSVSWYQQVLGQGPQFIFQYYEKEERGRGNFPDRFSARQFPNYSSELNVNALLLGDSALYLCASSLGAGGGYGYTFGSGTRLTVV.